This TCR beta chain was sequenced in a study of a mutant IDH1 vaccine in newly diagnosed glioma. Study-level information: There were eight vaccinations for patients, given in weeks 1, 3, 5, 7, 11, 15, 19 and 23.

Time point defined: week 11, during vaccination. A single vaccine dose contained 300 ug of mutant IDH1 20-mer peptide, and topical imiquimod was used with it. New IDH1-mutant, ATRX-lost WHO grade 3 or 4 astrocytomas occurred in donors. The germline V gene has CDR1 ENHRY and CDR2 SYGVKD. Trimming removed 6 bases from V and 4 bases from J, with 18 bases in between. The CDR3 extends over 16 amino acids. Sequencing was performed with immunoSEQ multiplex PCR; in TCRdb, only in-frame clones are kept and a portion is missing. The repertoire holds around 62,000 clones, with about 88% as singletons. This clone occurred once. No antigen is known for it.

The receptor comes from a man between 40 and 49 years old with glioma. V usage is TRBV10-3 and J usage is TRBJ2-2; D is perhaps TRBD2 (5 bases). The sequencing used PBMCs, collected from a glioma patient whose treatment included an IDH1 peptide vaccine. The CDR3 sequence is CAIRSSSGESTGELFF. The CDR3 DNA reads TGTGCCATCAGGTCTAGCTCAGGAGAGAGCACCGGGGAGCTGTTTTTT.